The 19 T cell receptor beta chains below all came from one sample that was sequenced in a study of vaccination and CD4 T cells after COVID-19 (dated 2022 in TCRdb). The antigens these receptors bind are not known. In light of the paper, this sample's treatment or condition label describes: approximately nine-day PBMC culture with coronavirus spike peptide pools or control peptides (ViraFEST assay). Libraries were prepared through PCR. Data came from an Illumina iSeq 100. DNA from cultured CD4+ T cells underwent TCR sequencing with the Oncomine TCR Beta short-read assay at the Johns Hopkins FTIC core. In-frame beta chains were kept once TCRdb had trimmed the public reads at Q25 with fastp and called clones with MiXCR. Each record represents a unique CDR3 protein, reported with the most common genes and DNA among its rows. Recorded for this sample are 10,000 or so distinct CDR3 sequences; approximately 26% of them occurred a single time. In total, the top ten clones hold 35% to 55% of the sample.

Sequencing was performed on CD4+ T cells from blood, cultured in vitro, taken before SARS-CoV-2 vaccination. The receptors shown here come from a human donor who received a COVID-19 vaccine.

The chain combines TRBV25-1 with TRBJ2-2; a possible D gene is TRBD1 (6 bases). Trimming pared 6 bases from V and 5 bases from J, leaving 7 bases between. The germline CDR1 and CDR2 sequences are MGHDK and SYGVNS. The CDR3 consists of 12 residues. CDR3 sequence (DNA): TGTGCCAGCAGAGACAGGACCGGGGAGCTGTTTTTT. Translating it yields CASRDRTGELFF.

The chain combines TRBV29-1 with TRBJ2-3; 8 nucleotides align to TRBD1. Germline-derived CDR1 and CDR2 are SQVTM and ANQGSEA. The V segment lost 5 bases and the J segment 1 base; nucleotides outside the gene matches: 2. CDR3 size: 13 residues. For the CDR3, the DNA is TGCAGCGTTCAGACAGGGGGCACAGATACGCAGTATTTT. Protein product: CSVQTGGTDTQYF.

This chain links TRBV15 with TRBJ1-2, with D maybe TRBD1 (5 bases). The ends were cut back, 0 bases at V and 0 bases at J, with 5 bases in the middle. Germline V gene sequence: CDR1 LNHNV, CDR2 YYDKDF (reference sequence). This CDR3 comprises 14 residues. The CDR3 DNA is TGTGCCACCAGCAGAGACAGGGCTAACTATGGCTACACCTTC. Encoded protein: CATSRDRANYGYTF.

This clonotype has only a few counts. The rearrangement links TRBV6-2 or TRBV6-3 to TRBJ2-4, with 8 bases matching TRBD2. The CDR3 is 15 amino acids. Trimming removed 2 bases from V and 6 bases from J; junction bases left unmatched: 6. The germline CDR1 and CDR2 sequences are MNHEY and SVGEGT. CDR3 sequence: CASSYRVGGGNIQYF. In nucleotides, the CDR3 is TGTGCCAGCAGTTACCGAGTCGGGGGGGGAAACATTCAGTACTTC.

As to this clonotype: The junction and the germline gene differ at one end; a read error may be behind it. The rearrangement links TRBV5-4 to TRBJ1-4, with D uncertain. Germline loops: CDR1 SGHNT, CDR2 YYREEE (reference sequence). The CDR3 length is 14 residues. CDR3 residues: CASSFPEGGEKLYF. The CDR3 DNA is TGTGCCAGCAGCTTCCCCGAGGGAGGCGAAAAACTGTATTTT.

The chain joins TRBV6-1 to TRBJ2-6; 11 nucleotides line up with TRBD1. V dropped 5 bases and J dropped 1; count of bases not matched to a gene: 16. Germline values: CDR1 MNHNS, CDR2 SASEGT. This CDR3 region has 21 residues. In DNA form, the CDR3 reads TGTGCCAGCAGTAAAAATAGGGGACAGGGGGTCTCCAGATCTGGGGCCAACGTCCTGACTTTC. Its protein is CASSKNRGQGVSRSGANVLTF.

The chain carries TRBV12-3 or TRBV12-4 and TRBJ1-1; D not resolved. CDR3 length: 12 residues. Trimming cost V 4 bases and J 7 bases, with 10 bases left between them. The CDR3 spells CASSYMVVEAFF. The DNA of the CDR3 is TGTGCCAGCAGTTATATGGTTGTTGAAGCTTTCTTT.

CDR3 amino acids: CASSETSGGYNEQFF. The CDR3 DNA is TGTGCCAGCAGTGAGACTAGCGGGGGATACAATGAGCAGTTCTTC. V gene TRBV2 combines with J gene TRBJ2-1, with 12 positions matching TRBD2. The germline V gene encodes CDR1 SNHLY and CDR2 FYNNEI. There are 15 residues in the CDR3. With V trimmed by 3 bases and J by 4 bases, 1 base remained unmatched.

The chain combines TRBV15 with TRBJ2-2, with TRBD2 matching 11 bases. After removal of 1 base from V and 5 bases from J, the junction contained 3 bases not matched to a gene. CDR1 and CDR2 (germline): LNHNV, YYDKDF (reference sequence). This CDR3 comprises 16 residues. The CDR3 reads CATSRVLAGGTGELFF. The CDR3, as DNA: TGTGCCACCAGCAGAGTTCTAGCGGGGGGAACCGGGGAGCTGTTTTTT.

This chain uses TRBV6-1 with TRBJ1-5; the D gene is possibly TRBD1 (6 bases). V was pared by 7 bases and J by 6 bases, with 16 bases between. Germline V gene lookup returns CDR1 MNHNS and CDR2 SASEGT. The CDR3 is 14 residues long. The CDR3 DNA reads as TGTGCCAGCAAGAAGGGGGGGACTAGTCAGCCCCAGCATTTT. This gives the protein CASKKGGTSQPQHF.

The gene calls are TRBV29-1 and TRBJ2-2; no reliable D call. The germline V gene encodes CDR1 SQVTM and CDR2 ANQGSEA. The V end was cut by 5 bases, the J end by 1 base, with 8 bases between. The CDR3 has 13 residues. The CDR3 DNA is TGCAGCGTTACAGTGGGGAACACCGGGGAGCTGTTTTTT. This sequence encodes CSVTVGNTGELFF.

The V call is TRBV5-1, the J call TRBJ2-2, with 7 bases that match TRBD1. Germline CDR1 SGHRS, CDR2 YFSETQ. V was clipped by 3 bases and J by 6 bases; unmatched bases: 8. The length of the CDR3 is 15 residues. CDR3 nucleotide sequence: TGCGCCAGCAGCTCCATACCGACAGGGTCCGGGGAGCTGTTTTTT. It is translated as CASSSIPTGSGELFF.

This clonotype was counted only a few times. The chain carries TRBV20-1 and TRBJ2-5, with TRBD1 matching over 10 bases. The ends lost 2 bases at V and 1 base at J; junction bases unmatched: 7. The CDR3 is made up of 16 amino acids. CDR1 is DFQATT and CDR2 is SNEGSKA in the germline V gene (reference sequence). Here the CDR3 DNA reads TGCAGTGCTAGACTACTGACAGGGGGCATCCAAGAGACCCAGTACTTC. It translates to CSARLLTGGIQETQYF.

The J gene is TRBJ1-1, the V gene TRBV2, with a tentative D call TRBD1 (6 bases). Germline CDR1 is SNHLY and CDR2 is FYNNEI. Trimming shortened V by 1 base and J by 7 bases, and 13 bases separated the two germline ends. The CDR3 runs to 14 residues. As DNA, the CDR3 is TGTGCCAGCAGTGAAGAAGGCCAGGACAGTGAAGCTTTCTTT. Amino acids: CASSEEGQDSEAFF.

Note on this clonotype: A read error may account for a junction end that differs from germline. V gene TRBV20-1 combines with J gene TRBJ2-5, with 8 bases lining up with TRBD2. Per the germline V gene, CDR1 is DFQATT and CDR2 is SNEGSKA (reference sequence). The CDR3 runs 14 residues. DNA for the CDR3: TGCAGTGCTAGGATTAGCGGGGCCCAAGAGACCCAGTGCTTC. It yields the protein CSARISGAQETQCF.

The chain has TRBV5-4 and TRBJ1-2; possibly TRBD1 for D (6 bases). The CDR3 runs 15 residues. The V end lost 1 base, the J end lost 4 bases, and 14 bases lay between the germline ends. The germline CDR1 and CDR2 sequences are SGHNT and YYREEE (reference sequence). CDR3 region: CASSLIPDRSYGYTF. The CDR3, as DNA: TGTGCCAGCAGCTTGATCCCCGACAGGTCCTATGGCTACACCTTC.

In this sample, this clonotype turned up once. This chain connects TRBV30 to TRBJ1-4; no firm D call. Germline CDR1 GTSNPN, CDR2 SVGIG (reference sequence). This CDR3 is 15 amino acids long. V dropped 0 bases and J dropped 4 bases, with 12 bases sitting between them. The CDR3: CAWSVDGVSNEKLFF. The CDR3 nucleotides are TGTGCCTGGAGTGTTGACGGGGTCAGTAATGAAAAACTGTTTTTT. Supplemented by reference TRBV30 and TRBJ1-4, the full variable domain reads SQTIHQWPATLVQPVGSPLSLECTVEGTSNPNLYWYRQAAGRGLQLLFYSVGIGQISSEVPQNLSASRPQDRQFILSSKKLLLSDSGFYLCAWSVDGVSNEKLFFGSGTQLSVL.

This clonotype was counted between two and nine times. V and J are TRBV5-1 and TRBJ2-7, with 10 bases aligning to TRBD1. The junction had 0 bases not matched to a gene; V was cut back by 4 bases and J by 2 bases. Per the germline V gene, CDR1 is SGHRS and CDR2 is YFSETQ. CDR3 length: 13 amino acids. This chain's CDR3 is CASSGQGAYEQYF. As DNA, the CDR3 is TGCGCCAGCAGCGGACAGGGGGCCTACGAGCAGTACTTC.

CDR3 amino acids: CASRDRGFQETQYF. As DNA, the CDR3 is TGTGCCAGTAGAGACAGGGGATTCCAAGAGACCCAGTACTTC. The chain couples TRBV19 to TRBJ2-5; TRBD1 matches at 8 bases. The CDR3 contains 14 residues. The germline CDR1 and CDR2 sequences are LNHDA and SQIVND (reference sequence). V was clipped by 6 bases and J by 1 base; unmatched bases: 4.